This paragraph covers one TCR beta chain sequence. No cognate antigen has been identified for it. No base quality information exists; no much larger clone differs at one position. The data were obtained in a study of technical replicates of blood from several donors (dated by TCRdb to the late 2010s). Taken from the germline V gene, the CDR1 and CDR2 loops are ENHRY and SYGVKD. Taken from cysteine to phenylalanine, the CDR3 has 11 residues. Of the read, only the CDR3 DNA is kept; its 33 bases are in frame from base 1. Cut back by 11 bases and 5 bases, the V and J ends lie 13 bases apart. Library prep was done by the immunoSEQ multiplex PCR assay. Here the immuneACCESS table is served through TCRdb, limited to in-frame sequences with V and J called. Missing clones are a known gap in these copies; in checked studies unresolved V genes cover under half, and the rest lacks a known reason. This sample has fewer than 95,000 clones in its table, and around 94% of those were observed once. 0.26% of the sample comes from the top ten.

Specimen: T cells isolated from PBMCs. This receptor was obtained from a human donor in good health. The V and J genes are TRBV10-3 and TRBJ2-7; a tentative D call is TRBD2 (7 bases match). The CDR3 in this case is CAARGGDEQYF. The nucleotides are TGTGCCGCGAGGGGGGGGGACGAGCAGTACTTC.